This note documents a single T cell receptor (delta chain) sequence. TCRdb reanalysed the RT-PCR reads with CATT. Of over a thousand delta-chain clones listed, approximately 25% were seen once; the top ten hold about 35%. This sample is part of a study of gamma-delta T cells after stem cell transplantation. CDR3 length: 22 amino acids. From germline, CDR1 is TSWWSYY and CDR2 QGS. V was shortened by 0 bases and J by 0 bases, with 29 bases between the two germline ends. The specimen was gamma-delta T cells. The clonotype comes from a human donor. It is not recorded whose cells these are; they may come from a transplant donor. This chain connects TRDV1 to TRDJ1, with D perhaps matching TRDD3 (6 bases). CDR3 in DNA: TGTGCTCTTGGGGAACTACCCCCCCCACTACGGGGGTGGGGGTTATACACCGATAAACTCATCTTT. This translates into CALGELPPPLRGWGLYTDKLIF.